The clone carrying this T cell receptor beta chain has a count of ten or more. Amplified material comprised TCR beta CDR3 regions derived from RNA transcripts. The library came from an HTBI-primed first-round RT-PCR and a second-round multiplex PCR. From the multiplex PCR reads, TCRdb called clonotypes with MiXCR, one entry per CDR3 protein. The sample holds 300,000 to 400,000 distinct CDR3 sequences, roughly 15% seen once. The data are from a study of Graves' ophthalmopathy and Graves' hyperthyroidism. Study at large: Peripheral blood sampling occurred at initial diagnosis, before any treatment.

The V gene's germline CDR1 is KGHSH and CDR2 LQKENI. V was shortened by 5 bases and J by 7 bases, with 12 bases between the two germline ends. The CDR3 is made up of 13 amino acids. Sequenced material: peripheral blood. The sequence was obtained from an adult man with Graves' ophthalmopathy. The chain uses TRBV18 and TRBJ1-5, with TRBD1 as a possible D gene (5 bases). The CDR3 DNA is TGTGCCAGCTCAAGGGGCAGGGACCAGCCCCAGCATTTT. Translating gives CASSRGRDQPQHF.